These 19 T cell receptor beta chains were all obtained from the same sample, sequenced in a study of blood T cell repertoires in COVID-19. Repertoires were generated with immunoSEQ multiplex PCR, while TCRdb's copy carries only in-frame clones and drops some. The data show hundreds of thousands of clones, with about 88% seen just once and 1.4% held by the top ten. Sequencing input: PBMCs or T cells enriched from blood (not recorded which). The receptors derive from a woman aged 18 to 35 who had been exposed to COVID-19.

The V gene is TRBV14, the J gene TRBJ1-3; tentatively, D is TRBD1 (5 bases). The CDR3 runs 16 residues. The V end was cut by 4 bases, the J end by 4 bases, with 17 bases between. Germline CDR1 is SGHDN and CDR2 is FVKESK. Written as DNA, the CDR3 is TGTGCCAGCAGCCTCCTTGGGGGGTCGGAAGGAAACACCATATATTTT. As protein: CASSLLGGSEGNTIYF.

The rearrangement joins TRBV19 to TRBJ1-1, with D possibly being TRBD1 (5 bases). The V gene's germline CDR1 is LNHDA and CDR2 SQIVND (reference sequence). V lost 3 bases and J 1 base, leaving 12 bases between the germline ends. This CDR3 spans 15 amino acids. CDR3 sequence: CASSMVGQGNTEAFF. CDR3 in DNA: TGTGCCAGTAGTATGGTGGGCCAGGGGAACACTGAAGCTTTCTTT.

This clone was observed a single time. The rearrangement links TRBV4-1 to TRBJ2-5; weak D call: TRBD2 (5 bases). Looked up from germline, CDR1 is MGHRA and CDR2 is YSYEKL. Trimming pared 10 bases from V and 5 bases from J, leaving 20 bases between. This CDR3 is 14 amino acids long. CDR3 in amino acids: CATKPGIGGETQYF. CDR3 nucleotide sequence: TGCGCCACCAAACCGGGAATCGGCGGGGAGACCCAGTACTTC.

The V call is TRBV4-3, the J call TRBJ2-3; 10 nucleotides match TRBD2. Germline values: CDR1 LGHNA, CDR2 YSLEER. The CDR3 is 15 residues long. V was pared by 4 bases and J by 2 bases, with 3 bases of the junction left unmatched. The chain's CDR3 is CASSLGLADTDTQYF. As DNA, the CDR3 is TGCGCCAGCAGCCTCGGACTAGCGGACACAGATACGCAGTATTTT.

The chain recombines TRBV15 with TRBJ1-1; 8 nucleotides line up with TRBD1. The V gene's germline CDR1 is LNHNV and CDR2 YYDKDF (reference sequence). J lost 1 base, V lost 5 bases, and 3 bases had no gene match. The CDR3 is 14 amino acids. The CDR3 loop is CATSLGQGNTEAFF. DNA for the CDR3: TGTGCCACCAGCCTTGGACAGGGGAACACTGAAGCTTTCTTT.

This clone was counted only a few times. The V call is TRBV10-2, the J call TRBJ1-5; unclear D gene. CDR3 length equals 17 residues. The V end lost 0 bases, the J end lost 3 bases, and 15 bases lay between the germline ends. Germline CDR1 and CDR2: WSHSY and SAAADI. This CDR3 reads CASSESQFRFPNQPQHF. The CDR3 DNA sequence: TGCGCCAGCAGTGAGTCTCAGTTCCGCTTCCCCAATCAGCCCCAGCATTTT.

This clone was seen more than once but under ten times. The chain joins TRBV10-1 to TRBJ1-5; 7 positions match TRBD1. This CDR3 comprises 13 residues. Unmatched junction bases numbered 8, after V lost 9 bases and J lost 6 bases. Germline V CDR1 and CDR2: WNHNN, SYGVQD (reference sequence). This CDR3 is CARQGPLGQPQHF. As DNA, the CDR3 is TGCGCCAGACAGGGGCCTTTGGGTCAGCCCCAGCATTTT.

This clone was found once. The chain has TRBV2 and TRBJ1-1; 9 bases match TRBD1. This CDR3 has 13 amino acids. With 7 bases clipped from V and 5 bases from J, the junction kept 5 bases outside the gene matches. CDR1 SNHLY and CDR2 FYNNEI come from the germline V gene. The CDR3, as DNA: TGTGCCAGCAAGGGACAGGGCAATACTGAAGCTTTCTTT. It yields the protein CASKGQGNTEAFF.

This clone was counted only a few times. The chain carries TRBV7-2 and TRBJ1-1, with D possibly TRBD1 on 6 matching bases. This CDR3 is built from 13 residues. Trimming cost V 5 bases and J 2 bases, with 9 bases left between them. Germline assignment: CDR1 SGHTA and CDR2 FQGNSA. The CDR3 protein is CASSKQGNTEAFF. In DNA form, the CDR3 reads TGTGCCAGCAGCAAACAGGGAAACACTGAAGCTTTCTTT.

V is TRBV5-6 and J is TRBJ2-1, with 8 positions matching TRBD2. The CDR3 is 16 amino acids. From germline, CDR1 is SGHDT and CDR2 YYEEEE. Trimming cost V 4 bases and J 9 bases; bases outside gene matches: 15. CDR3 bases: TGTGCCAGCAGCCCAGGAGCCGGGACTAGTCTGGCTGAGCAGTTCTTC. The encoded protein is CASSPGAGTSLAEQFF.

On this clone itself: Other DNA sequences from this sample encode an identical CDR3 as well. The CDR3, as DNA: TGTGCCAGCAGCTCCGGACAGTCCTACGAGCAGTACTTC. Residues: CASSSGQSYEQYF. V usage is TRBV27 and J usage is TRBJ2-7, with TRBD1 as a possible D gene (6 bases). The CDR3 totals 13 residues. The V gene lost 6 bases and the J gene lost 1 base, with 10 bases spanning the gap. In germline, CDR1 is MNHEY, CDR2 SMNVEV (reference sequence).

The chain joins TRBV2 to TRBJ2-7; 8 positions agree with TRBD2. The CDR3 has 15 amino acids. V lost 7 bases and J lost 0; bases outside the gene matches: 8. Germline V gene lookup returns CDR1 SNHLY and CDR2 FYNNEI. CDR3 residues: CASNLAGRYSYEQYF. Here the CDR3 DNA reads TGTGCCAGCAATCTAGCGGGCCGGTACTCCTACGAGCAGTACTTC.

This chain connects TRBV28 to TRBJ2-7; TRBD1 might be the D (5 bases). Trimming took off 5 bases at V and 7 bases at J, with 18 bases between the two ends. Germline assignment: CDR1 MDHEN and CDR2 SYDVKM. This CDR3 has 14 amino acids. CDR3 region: CASSPPTVLSEQYF. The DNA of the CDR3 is TGTGCCAGCAGTCCGCCGACAGTGCTCTCGGAGCAGTACTTC.

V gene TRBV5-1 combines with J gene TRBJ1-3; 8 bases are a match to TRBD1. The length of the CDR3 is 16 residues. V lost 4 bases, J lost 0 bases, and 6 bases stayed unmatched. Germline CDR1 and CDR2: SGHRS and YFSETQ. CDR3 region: CASSIRQGISGNTIYF. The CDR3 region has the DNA TGCGCCAGCAGCATTAGACAGGGGATCTCTGGAAACACCATATATTTT.

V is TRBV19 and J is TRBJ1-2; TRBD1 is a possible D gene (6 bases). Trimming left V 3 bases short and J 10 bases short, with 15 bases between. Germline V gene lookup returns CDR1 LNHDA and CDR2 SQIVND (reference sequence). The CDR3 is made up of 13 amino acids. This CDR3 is CASSMVAGDNYTF. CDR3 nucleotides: TGTGCCAGTAGTATGGTAGCGGGGGACAACTACACCTTC.

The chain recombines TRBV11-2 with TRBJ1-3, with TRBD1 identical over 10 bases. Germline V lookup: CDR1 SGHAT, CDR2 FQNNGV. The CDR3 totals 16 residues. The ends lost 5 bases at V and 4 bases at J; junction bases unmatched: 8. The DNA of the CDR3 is TGTGCCAGCAGCCCCTCGGGACAGGGGTTCGGAAACACCATATATTTT. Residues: CASSPSGQGFGNTIYF.

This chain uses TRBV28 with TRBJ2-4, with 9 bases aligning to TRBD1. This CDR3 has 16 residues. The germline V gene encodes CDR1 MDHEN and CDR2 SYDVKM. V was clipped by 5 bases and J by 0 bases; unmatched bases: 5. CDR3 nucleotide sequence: TGTGCCAGCAGTCCAGGGACAGGGCTAGCCAAAAACATTCAGTACTTC. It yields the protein CASSPGTGLAKNIQYF.

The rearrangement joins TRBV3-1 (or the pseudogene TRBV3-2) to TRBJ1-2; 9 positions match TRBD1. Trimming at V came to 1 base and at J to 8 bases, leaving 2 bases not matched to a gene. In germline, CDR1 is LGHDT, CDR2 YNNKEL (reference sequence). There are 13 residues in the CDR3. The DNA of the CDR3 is TGTGCCAGCAGCCAAGGAACAGGGGGCGGCTACACCTTC. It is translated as CASSQGTGGGYTF.

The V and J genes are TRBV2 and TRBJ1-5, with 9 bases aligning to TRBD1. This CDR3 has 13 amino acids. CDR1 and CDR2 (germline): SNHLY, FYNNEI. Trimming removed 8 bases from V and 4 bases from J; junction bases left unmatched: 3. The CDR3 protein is CASGDRVNQPQHF. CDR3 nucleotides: TGTGCCAGCGGGGACAGGGTAAATCAGCCCCAGCATTTT.